This TCR beta chain was observed in a study of blood T cell repertoires in COVID-19 (TCRdb year 2020). Background for the entire study: The collaborator samples originated in the United States, Italy and Spain and spanned the acute and convalescent phases of COVID-19. The material from the prospective study consisted of cDNA or gDNA derived from T cells, B-cell-depleted T cells, or PBMCs. Subjects who had been exposed to COVID-19, were actively infected with it, or had recovered from it provided the deeply sampled blood TCRbeta repertoires that made up the dataset. The repertoires were released in a freely available public database intended as a resource for research on the immune response to SARS-CoV-2. Samples were obtained from the ongoing ImmuneRACE study (first 160 participants) and from approximately 1,200 subjects provided by 6 global collaborators. A de-identified subject ID, COVID-19 status, age in years and sex were almost always included in the sample metadata. Where HLA class I and class II types were available, the types were taken from metadata supplied by the sample provider, not from assay-based typing. The full study reports these points: The quantity of clinical and demographic metadata differed by source and by participant and was supplied without curation.

Collaborating institutions collected whole blood in K2EDTA tubes following their own protocols. Collaborator samples were shipped for TCRbeta analysis as frozen whole blood, isolated PBMCs, or DNA extracted from either sample type. CDR1 LNHDA and CDR2 SQIVND are derived from the germline V gene (reference sequence). Ends trimmed: V by 4 bases, J by 8 bases; bases unmatched to a gene: 12. Including cysteine and phenylalanine, the CDR3 has 15 amino acids. Only the CDR3 portion is preserved as DNA: 45 bases, with reading frame beginning at the first base. On this clone: The clone's antigen remains unknown. Per-nucleotide qualities are absent, and no much larger clonotype sits a single base away.

TCRbeta CDR3 regions were amplified from genomic DNA by means of the immunoSEQ Assay, a bias-controlled multiplex PCR. As for how the authors treated the data: The number of nucleated cells in each sample was estimated from the amplification of reference gene primers within the assay. To quantify the absolute abundance of each unique TCRbeta CDR3 rearrangement, sequence reads were collapsed and filtered. For each sample, productive Simpson clonality was calculated as the square root of Simpson's diversity index over productive rearrangements. The table was pulled from immuneACCESS by TCRdb, which kept in-frame rearrangements only. Such tables lose some clones; where checked, under half of the loss comes from unresolved V genes, and the rest has no known cause. The V and J calls and clone size come from that table; D and trimming were worked out from the DNA. The sample data list 350,000 or so clones, and around 80% of these were observed just once. The ten largest make up 2.5% to 3% of the sample.

The sequencing sample was made of peripheral blood. The receptor chain draws on TRBV19 and TRBJ1-2; 8 nucleotides in the junction match TRBD1. The sequence derives from a man aged 25 to 40 with active or convalescent COVID-19. The CDR3 loop reads CASSTRPKTGDGYTF. The bases read TGTGCCAGTAGTACCCGCCCTAAGACAGGGGACGGCTACACCTTC.